The clone carrying this T cell receptor beta chain was counted once. Antigen: not known. Using two-round multiplex PCR, the authors amplified TCR beta CDR3 from genomic DNA. With primers specific to each TRBV and TRBJ gene, the first-round PCR was performed. MiXCR, run by TCRdb on the multiplex PCR reads, gives a single entry per CDR3 protein. The data contain about 12,000 distinct CDR3 sequences, less than 55% of them singletons. Without prior chemotherapy, radiotherapy or other malignancies, every patient was node-negative by CT and PET/CT. These data come from a study of prognosis after radiotherapy for stage I lung cancer. Study background: The enrollment of patients with stage I non-small cell lung cancer occurred between April 2018 and 2019. Findings of the study overall: Where distant metastases developed, patients had lower Shannon entropy after stereotactic body radiation therapy.

The receptor was derived from a donor aged 50 or older with non-small cell lung cancer. The sample was PBMCs, taken before or after stereotactic body radiation therapy (not recorded which).

The CDR3 DNA reads as TGTGCTATTACCGAGGGGCAGTCCCACGAGCAGTACTTC. Protein: CAITEGQSHEQYF. The chain carries TRBV12-3 or TRBV12-4 and TRBJ2-7; either TRBD1 or TRBD2 may fit D (5 bases each). The CDR3 sequence is 13 residues long.